This T cell receptor (beta chain) was obtained from a study of CXCR3-negative and CXCR3-positive naive CD8 T cells. Study results and caveats: Memory CD8+ cells showed much lower diversity, while both naive subsets displayed comparably high diversity. Researchers reported similar TRBV-TRBJ usage in naive CXCR3-negative and CXCR3-positive cells, though memory differed.

Regarding this clonotype: The antigen remains undetermined.

The TRB libraries of cDNA were built by UMI-labeled 5' RACE. TCRdb derives one entry per CDR3 protein from the 5' RACE reads, leaving out DNA. This listing includes 20,000 to 25,000 distinct CDR3 sequences. CDR3 size: 16 residues. Germline CDR1 LNHDA, CDR2 SQIVND (reference sequence). With around 300,000 cells each, the CD8+ T cell subsets were individually sorted in triplicate. The chain joins TRBV19 to TRBJ2-5; TCRdb calls TRBD1, which cannot be checked without DNA. The receptor comes from a human donor in good health. Some clones in this sample may be carry-over from other donors' samples. The sample taken for sequencing was memory CD8+ T cells from blood. This chain's CDR3 is CASSEGQGSGAETQYF.